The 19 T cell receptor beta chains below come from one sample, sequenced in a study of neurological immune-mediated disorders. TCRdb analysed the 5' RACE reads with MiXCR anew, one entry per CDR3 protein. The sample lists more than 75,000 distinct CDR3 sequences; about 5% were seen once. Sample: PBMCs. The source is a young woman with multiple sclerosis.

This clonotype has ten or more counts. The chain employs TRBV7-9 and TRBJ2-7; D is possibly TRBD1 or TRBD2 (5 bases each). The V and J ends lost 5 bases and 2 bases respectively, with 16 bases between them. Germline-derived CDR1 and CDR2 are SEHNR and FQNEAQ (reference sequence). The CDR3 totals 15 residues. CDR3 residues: CASSRRDGATYEQYF. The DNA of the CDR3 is TGTGCCAGCAGCCGCCGGGACGGGGCCACCTACGAGCAGTACTTC.

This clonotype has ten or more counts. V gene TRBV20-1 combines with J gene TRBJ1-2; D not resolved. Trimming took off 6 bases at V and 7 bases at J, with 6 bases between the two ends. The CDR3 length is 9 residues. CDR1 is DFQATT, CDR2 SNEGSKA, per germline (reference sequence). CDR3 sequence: CSAGRGYTF. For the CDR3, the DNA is TGCAGTGCCGGTCGTGGCTACACCTTC.

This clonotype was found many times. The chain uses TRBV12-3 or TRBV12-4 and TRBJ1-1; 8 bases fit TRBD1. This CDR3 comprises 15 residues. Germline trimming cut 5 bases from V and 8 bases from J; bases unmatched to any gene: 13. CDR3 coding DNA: TGTGCCAGCAGTGCCTACAGGGGGACCCAGGGCGAAGCTTTCTTT. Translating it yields CASSAYRGTQGEAFF.

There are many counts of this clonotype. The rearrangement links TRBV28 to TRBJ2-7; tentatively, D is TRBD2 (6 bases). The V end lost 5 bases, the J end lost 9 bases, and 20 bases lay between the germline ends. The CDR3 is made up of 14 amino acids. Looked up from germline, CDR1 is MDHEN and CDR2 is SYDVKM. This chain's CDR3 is CASSPGGSYAGQYF. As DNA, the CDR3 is TGTGCCAGCAGTCCCGGAGGGTCCTACGCGGGGCAGTACTTC.

This chain's CDR3 is CASSPGRGHEQFF. DNA for the CDR3: TGTGCCAGCAGCCCGGGTCGGGGCCATGAGCAGTTCTTC. This chain joins TRBV7-3 and TRBJ2-1, with D possibly being TRBD1 or TRBD2 (5 bases each). CDR3 length equals 13 residues. V was trimmed by 5 bases and J by 8 bases, leaving 13 bases between them. Germline V gene data show CDR1 as SGHTA and CDR2 as FQGTGA. The whole variable domain, filled in from reference TRBV7-3 and TRBJ2-1, reads GAGVSQTPSNKVTEKGKYVELRCDPISGHTALYWYRQSLGQGPEFLIYFQGTGAADDSGLPNDRFFAVRPEGSVSTLKIQRTERGDSAVYLCASSPGRGHEQFFGPGTRLTVL.

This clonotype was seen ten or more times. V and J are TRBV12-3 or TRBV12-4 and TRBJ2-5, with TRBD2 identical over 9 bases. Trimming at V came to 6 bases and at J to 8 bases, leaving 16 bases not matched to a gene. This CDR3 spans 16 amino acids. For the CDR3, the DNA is TGTGCCAGCAGAGAACAGGGTGGGCTAGCGGGGAGCACCCAGTACTTC. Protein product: CASREQGGLAGSTQYF.

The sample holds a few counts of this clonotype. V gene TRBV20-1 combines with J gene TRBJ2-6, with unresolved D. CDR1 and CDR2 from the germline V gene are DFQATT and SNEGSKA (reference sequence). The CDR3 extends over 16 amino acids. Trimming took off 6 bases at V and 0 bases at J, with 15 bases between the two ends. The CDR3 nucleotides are TGCAGTGCCCCATTAACACAGAGCTCTGGGGCCAACGTCCTGACTTTC. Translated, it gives CSAPLTQSSGANVLTF.

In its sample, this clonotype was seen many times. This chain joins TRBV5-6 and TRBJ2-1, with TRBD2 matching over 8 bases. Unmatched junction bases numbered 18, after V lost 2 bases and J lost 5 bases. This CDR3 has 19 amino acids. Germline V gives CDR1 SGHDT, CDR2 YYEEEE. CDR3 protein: CASSLVEQQLAGRHNEQFF. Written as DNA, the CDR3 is TGTGCCAGCAGCTTAGTCGAACAGCAGTTAGCGGGAAGGCACAATGAGCAGTTCTTC.

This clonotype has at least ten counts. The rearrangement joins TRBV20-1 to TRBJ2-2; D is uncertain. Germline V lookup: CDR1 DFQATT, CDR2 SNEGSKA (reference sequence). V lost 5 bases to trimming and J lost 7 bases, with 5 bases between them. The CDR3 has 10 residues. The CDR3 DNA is TGCAGTGCTGGGATCGGGGAGCTGTTTTTT. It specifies CSAGIGELFF.

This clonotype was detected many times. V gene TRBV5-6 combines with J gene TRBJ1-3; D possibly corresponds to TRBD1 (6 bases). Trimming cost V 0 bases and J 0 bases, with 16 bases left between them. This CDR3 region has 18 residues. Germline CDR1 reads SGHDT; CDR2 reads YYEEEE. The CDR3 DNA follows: TGTGCCAGCAGCTTGGCCACGGGACACTTTGTCTCTGGAAACACCATATATTTT. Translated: CASSLATGHFVSGNTIYF.

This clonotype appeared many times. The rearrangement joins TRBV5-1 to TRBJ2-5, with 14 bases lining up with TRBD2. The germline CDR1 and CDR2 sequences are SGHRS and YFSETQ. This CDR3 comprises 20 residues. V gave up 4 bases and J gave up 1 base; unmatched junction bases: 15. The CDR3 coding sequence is TGCGCCAGCAGCACTGGACAGCGCGGGACTAGCGGGGGCTTCCAAGAGACCCAGTACTTC. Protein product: CASSTGQRGTSGGFQETQYF.

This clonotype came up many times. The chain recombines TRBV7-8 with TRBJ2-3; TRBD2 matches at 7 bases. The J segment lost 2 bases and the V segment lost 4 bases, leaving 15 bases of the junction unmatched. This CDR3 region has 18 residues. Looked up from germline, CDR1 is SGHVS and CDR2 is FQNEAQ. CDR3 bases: TGTGCCAGCAGCTCTGGGGTAACGAGCGGGACTTTCACAGATACGCAGTATTTT. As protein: CASSSGVTSGTFTDTQYF. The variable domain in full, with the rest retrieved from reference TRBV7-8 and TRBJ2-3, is GAGVSQSPRYKVAKRGQDVALRCDPISGHVSLFWYQQALGQGPEFLTYFQNEAQLDKSGLPSDRFFAERPEGSVSTLKIQRTQQEDSAVYLCASSSGVTSGTFTDTQYFGPGTRLTVL.

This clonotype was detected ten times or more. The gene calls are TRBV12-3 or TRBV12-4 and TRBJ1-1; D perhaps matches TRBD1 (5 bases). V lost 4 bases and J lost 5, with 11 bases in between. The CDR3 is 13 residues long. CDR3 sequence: CASSSRDRTEAFF. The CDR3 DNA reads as TGTGCCAGCAGTTCCAGGGATAGAACTGAAGCTTTCTTT.

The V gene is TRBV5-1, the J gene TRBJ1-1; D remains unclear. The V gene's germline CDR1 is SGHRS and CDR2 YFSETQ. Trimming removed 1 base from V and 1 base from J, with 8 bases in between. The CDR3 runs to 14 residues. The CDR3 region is CASSLSPGNTEAFF. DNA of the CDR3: TGCGCCAGCAGCTTGTCCCCTGGGAACACTGAAGCTTTCTTT.

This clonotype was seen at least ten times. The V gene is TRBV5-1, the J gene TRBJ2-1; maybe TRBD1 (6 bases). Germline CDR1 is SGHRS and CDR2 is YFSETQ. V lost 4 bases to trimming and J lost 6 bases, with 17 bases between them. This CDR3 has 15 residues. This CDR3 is CASSPGAVTPNEQFF. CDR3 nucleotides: TGCGCCAGCAGCCCAGGGGCCGTCACCCCCAATGAGCAGTTCTTC. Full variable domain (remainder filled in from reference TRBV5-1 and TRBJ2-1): KAGVTQTPRYLIKTRGQQVTLSCSPISGHRSVSWYQQTPGQGLQFLFEYFSETQRNKGNFPGRFSGRQFSNSRSEMNVSTLELGDSALYLCASSPGAVTPNEQFFGPGTRLTVL.

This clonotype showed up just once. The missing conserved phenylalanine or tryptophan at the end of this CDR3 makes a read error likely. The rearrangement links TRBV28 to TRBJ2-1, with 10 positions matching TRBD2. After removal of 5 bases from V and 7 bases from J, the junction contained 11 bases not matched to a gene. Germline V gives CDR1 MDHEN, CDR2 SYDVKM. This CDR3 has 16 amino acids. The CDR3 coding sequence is TGTGCCAGCAGTCCTGCTACAGCGGGAGGGAGGAATGAGCAGTTCAAC. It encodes CASSPATAGGRNEQFN.

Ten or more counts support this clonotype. CDR3 DNA: TGTGCCAGCAGTTTATCGTCAGGAGCTCCCTACGAGCAGTACGTC. This codes for CASSLSSGAPYEQYV. This chain joins TRBV27 and TRBJ2-7; D unresolved. This CDR3 contains 15 residues. The V gene lost 0 bases and the J gene lost 2 bases, with 11 bases spanning the gap. In germline, CDR1 is MNHEY, CDR2 SMNVEV (reference sequence).

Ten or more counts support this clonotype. The CDR3: CASSQVPAGLEAFF. CDR3 coding DNA: TGTGCCAGCAGCCAAGTTCCTGCAGGGCTTGAAGCTTTCTTT. The chain employs TRBV3-1 and TRBJ1-1, with D possibly being TRBD1 (5 bases). The CDR3 is made up of 14 amino acids. Per germline, CDR1 LGHDT and CDR2 YNNKEL (reference sequence). V was shortened by 1 base and J by 7 bases, with 13 bases between the two germline ends.

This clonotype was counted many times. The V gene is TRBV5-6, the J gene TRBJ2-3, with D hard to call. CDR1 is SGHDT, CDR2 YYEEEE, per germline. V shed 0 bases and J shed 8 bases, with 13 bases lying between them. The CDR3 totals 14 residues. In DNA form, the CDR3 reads TGTGCCAGCAGCTTGGTAGGGATCCTCGGTACGCAGTATTTT. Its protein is CASSLVGILGTQYF.